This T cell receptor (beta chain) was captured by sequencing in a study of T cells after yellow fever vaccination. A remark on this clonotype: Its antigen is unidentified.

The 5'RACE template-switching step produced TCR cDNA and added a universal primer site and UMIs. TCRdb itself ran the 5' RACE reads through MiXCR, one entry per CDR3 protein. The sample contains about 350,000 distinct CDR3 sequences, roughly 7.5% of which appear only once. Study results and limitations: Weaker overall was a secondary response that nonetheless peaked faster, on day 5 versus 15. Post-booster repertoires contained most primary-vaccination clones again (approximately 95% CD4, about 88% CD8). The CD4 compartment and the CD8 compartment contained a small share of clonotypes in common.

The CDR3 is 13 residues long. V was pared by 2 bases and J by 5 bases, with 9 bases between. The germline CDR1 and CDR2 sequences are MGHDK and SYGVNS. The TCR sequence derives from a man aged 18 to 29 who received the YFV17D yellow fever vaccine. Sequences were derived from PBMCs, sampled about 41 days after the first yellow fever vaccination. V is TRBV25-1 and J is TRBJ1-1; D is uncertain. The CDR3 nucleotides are TGTGCCAGCAGTGAAGTTTTGGGGACTGAAGCTTTCTTT. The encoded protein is CASSEVLGTEAFF.